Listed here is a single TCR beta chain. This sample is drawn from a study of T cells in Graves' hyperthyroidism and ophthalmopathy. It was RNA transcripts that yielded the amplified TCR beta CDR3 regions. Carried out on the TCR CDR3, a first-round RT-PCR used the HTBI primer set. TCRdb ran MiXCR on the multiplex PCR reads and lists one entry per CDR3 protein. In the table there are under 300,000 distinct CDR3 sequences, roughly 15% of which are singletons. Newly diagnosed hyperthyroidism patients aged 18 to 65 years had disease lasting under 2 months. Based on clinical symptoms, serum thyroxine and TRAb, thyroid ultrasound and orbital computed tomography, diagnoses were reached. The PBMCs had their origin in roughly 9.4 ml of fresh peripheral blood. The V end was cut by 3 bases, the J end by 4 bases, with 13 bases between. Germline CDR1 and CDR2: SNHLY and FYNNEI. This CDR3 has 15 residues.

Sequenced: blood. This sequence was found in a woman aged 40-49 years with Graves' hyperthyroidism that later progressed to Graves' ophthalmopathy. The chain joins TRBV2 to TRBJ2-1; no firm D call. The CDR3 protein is CASSDKLQNYNEQFF. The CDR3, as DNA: TGTGCCAGCAGTGATAAGTTACAGAATTACAATGAGCAGTTCTTC. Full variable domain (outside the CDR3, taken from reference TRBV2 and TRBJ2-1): EPEVTQTPSHQVTQMGQEVILRCVPISNHLYFYWYRQILGQKVEFLVSFYNNEISEKSEIFDDQFSVERPDGSNFTLKIRSTKLEDSAMYFCASSDKLQNYNEQFFGPGTRLTVL.